The T cell receptor (beta chain) described here comes from a study of CXCR3-negative and CXCR3-positive naive CD8 T cells. General study results and limits: Relative to CXCR3-negative naive cells, CXCR3-positive naive cells had more hydrophobic TRB CDR3s. TCR strength was inferred from TRB CDR3 properties, while surface CD5 was comparable between naive subsets.

The CDR3 loop spans 16 amino acids. Per germline, CDR1 KGHDR and CDR2 SFDVKD. Each TRB cDNA library was prepared by 5' RACE (with UMI labels). TCRdb reworked the 5' RACE reads into one entry per CDR3 protein, no DNA. The specimen's table records 60,000 to 65,000 distinct CDR3 sequences. On this clonotype: The antigen remains undetermined.

The rearrangement uses TRBV24-1 and TRBJ2-7; the TRBD1 assignment by TCRdb is unverifiable without DNA. The TCR comes from a human donor in good health. Some clones in this sample may be carry-over from other donors' samples. The material sequenced was naive CXCR3+ CD8+ T cells from blood. Subset specified: CD45RO-CCR7+CD27+CD95- naive CD8+ T cells expressing CXCR3 (TNR3+). The CDR3 sequence is CATSDFGGTFGYEQYF.